These 23 T cell receptor beta chains were sequenced from one sample in a study of blood T cell repertoires in COVID-19. The table came from immunoSEQ multiplex PCR; TCRdb's copy has only in-frame clones and leaves some out. The sample lists some 100,000 clones, around 81% occurring once. The specimen was peripheral blood. The source is a man aged 45-65 years with active or convalescent COVID-19.

The chain links TRBV5-1 to TRBJ1-1; tentatively, D is TRBD1 (6 bases). This CDR3 contains 15 residues. V shed 4 bases and J shed 1 base, with 14 bases lying between them. Germline V gene data show CDR1 as SGHRS and CDR2 as YFSETQ. CDR3 nucleotide sequence: TGCGCCAGCAGCACCACCGGGACAAAGAACACTGAAGCTTTCTTT. Protein sequence: CASSTTGTKNTEAFF.

The chain joins TRBV5-6 to TRBJ2-7; 14 nucleotides line up with TRBD2. CDR3 length equals 14 residues. Germline V gene lookup returns CDR1 SGHDT and CDR2 YYEEEE. J gave up 9 bases and V 4 bases, and 6 bases lay outside the gene matches. The CDR3 DNA sequence: TGTGCCAGCAGCCGGACTAGCGGGGGGACCCTGCAGTACTTC. Amino acid sequence: CASSRTSGGTLQYF. The full variable domain, with the rest looked up from reference TRBV5-6 and TRBJ2-7, is DAGVTQSPTHLIKTRGQQVTLRCSPKSGHDTVSWYQQALGQGPQFIFQYYEEEERQRGNFPDRFSGHQFPNYSSELNVNALLLGDSALYLCASSRTSGGTLQYFGPGTRLTVT.

V and J are TRBV5-1 and TRBJ2-2, with no clear D. Per germline, CDR1 SGHRS and CDR2 YFSETQ. V lost 0 bases and J lost 3, with 9 bases in between. There are 15 residues in the CDR3. CDR3 sequence: CASSLALGDTGELFF. CDR3 sequence (DNA): TGCGCCAGCAGCTTGGCCCTTGGAGACACCGGGGAGCTGTTTTTT.

The chain combines TRBV5-6 with TRBJ2-3, with 7 bases identical to TRBD1. Germline-derived CDR1 and CDR2 are SGHDT and YYEEEE. The ends lost 4 bases at V and 3 bases at J; junction bases unmatched: 5. CDR3 length: 14 residues. CDR3 DNA sequence: TGTGCCAGCAGCGTGGACAGGCGGACAGATACGCAGTATTTT. Its translation: CASSVDRRTDTQYF.

This clone has just one count. One junction end does not reproduce the germline sequence, and a read error may be involved. V and J are TRBV2 and TRBJ2-2; 8 bases agree with TRBD2. The germline V gene has CDR1 SNHLY and CDR2 FYNNEI. The length of the CDR3 is 15 residues. The CDR3, as DNA: TGTGCCAGCAGGGTAAATAGCGGGAAGACCGCGGAGCTGTTTTTT. Translated: CASRVNSGKTAELFF.

The V and J genes are TRBV11-1 and TRBJ2-5, with 11 bases that match TRBD1. There are 15 residues in the CDR3. V dropped 5 bases and J dropped 5; count of bases not matched to a gene: 7. Germline V gene lookup returns CDR1 SGHAT and CDR2 FQDESV (reference sequence). CDR3 coding DNA: TGTGCCAGCAGCCAAGAGGACAGGGGGCACGAGACCCAGTACTTC. Its protein is CASSQEDRGHETQYF.

J is TRBJ1-3 and V is TRBV3-1 (or the pseudogene TRBV3-2); 8 bases map to TRBD1. Germline loops: CDR1 LGHDT, CDR2 YNNKEL (reference sequence). V trimming: 4 bases; J trimming: 2 bases; junction bases outside the gene matches: 4. The length of the CDR3 is 15 residues. The CDR3 is CASSPSGGPGNTIYF. CDR3 DNA sequence: TGTGCCAGCAGCCCCTCAGGGGGCCCTGGAAACACCATATATTTT.

The V call is TRBV4-2, the J call TRBJ2-5; 10 bases are shared with TRBD1. In germline, CDR1 is LGHNA, CDR2 YNFKEQ. This CDR3 comprises 16 residues. V was pared by 0 bases and J by 5 bases, with 6 bases of the junction left unmatched. DNA of the CDR3: TGTGCCAGCAGCCAAGATGGGGGACAGGGGTCGGAGACCCAGTACTTC. This translates into CASSQDGGQGSETQYF.

The genes are TRBV7-9 and TRBJ2-1, with 9 bases that match TRBD2. CDR3 length: 16 amino acids. V was clipped by 0 bases and J by 7 bases; unmatched bases: 7. Germline assignment: CDR1 SEHNR and CDR2 FQNEAQ (reference sequence). The CDR3 coding sequence is TGTGCCAGCAGCTTAGCCTCGGGACTAGCAGCGAATGAGCAGTTCTTC. This codes for CASSLASGLAANEQFF.

The chain has TRBV5-5 and TRBJ1-1; TRBD1 matches at 8 bases. Germline assignment: CDR1 SGHKS and CDR2 YYEKEE (reference sequence). The ends lost 4 bases at V and 6 bases at J; junction bases unmatched: 5. The CDR3 covers 13 residues. The CDR3 nucleotides are TGTGCCAGCAGCATACCGGACAGGGCTGAAGCTTTCTTT. The encoded protein is CASSIPDRAEAFF. The whole variable domain, remainder taken from reference TRBV5-5 and TRBJ1-1, is DAGVTQSPTHLIKTRGQQVTLRCSPISGHKSVSWYQQVLGQGPQFIFQYYEKEERGRGNFPDRFSARQFPNYSSELNVNALLLGDSALYLCASSIPDRAEAFFGQGTRLTVV.

This CDR3 is CASTVNQPQHF. In DNA form, the CDR3 reads TGTGCCAGCACCGTGAATCAGCCCCAGCATTTT. The chain uses TRBV5-8 and TRBJ1-5; D is unresolved. The length of the CDR3 is 11 residues. The germline V gene encodes CDR1 SGHTS and CDR2 YDEGEE. V lost 6 bases, J lost 4 bases, and 5 bases lay in between.

This chain links TRBV5-1 with TRBJ2-7; tentative D call: TRBD1 (5 bases). The V end lost 0 bases, the J end lost 1 base, and 5 bases lay between the germline ends. CDR3 length: 13 amino acids. The V gene's germline CDR1 is SGHRS and CDR2 YFSETQ. DNA for the CDR3: TGCGCCAGCAGCTTGGACAGGTCCTACGAGCAGTACTTC. As protein: CASSLDRSYEQYF.

The V and J genes are TRBV7-9 and TRBJ2-2; 10 nucleotides align to TRBD2. The germline CDR1 and CDR2 sequences are SEHNR and FQNEAQ (reference sequence). The CDR3 extends over 17 amino acids. V lost 4 bases to trimming and J lost 8 bases; unmatched junction nucleotides: 13. The CDR3 region has the DNA TGTGCCAGCAGCTCCCAATCCAGCGGGAGGGCCCGAGGGGAGCTGTTTTTT. Protein sequence: CASSSQSSGRARGELFF.

The rearrangement joins TRBV7-3 to TRBJ2-7; 9 nucleotides line up with TRBD2. The CDR3 totals 15 residues. CDR1 is SGHTA, CDR2 FQGTGA, per germline. V was pared by 4 bases and J by 6 bases, with 10 bases of the junction left unmatched. The CDR3 sequence is CASSSSLAGVREQYF. DNA for the CDR3: TGTGCCAGCAGCTCCTCTTTAGCGGGAGTGCGCGAGCAGTACTTC.

The chain couples TRBV19 to TRBJ1-5; no reliable D call. Germline V gene data show CDR1 as LNHDA and CDR2 as SQIVND (reference sequence). V lost 5 bases and J lost 4, with 6 bases in between. The CDR3 extends over 12 amino acids. CDR3 region: CASSLPNQPQHF. CDR3 nucleotides: TGTGCCAGTAGTCTACCTAATCAGCCCCAGCATTTT.

The gene calls are TRBV19 and TRBJ1-2, with D possibly matching TRBD1 (5 bases). V lost 6 bases and J 4 bases, leaving 15 bases between the germline ends. The CDR3 runs 14 residues. Germline CDR1 reads LNHDA; CDR2 reads SQIVND (reference sequence). The CDR3 DNA follows: TGTGCCAGTAGAGGGACTCCTCAGGGCTATGGCTACACCTTC. Protein: CASRGTPQGYGYTF.

The gene calls are TRBV5-1 and TRBJ2-3; weak D call: TRBD2 (6 bases). The CDR3 has 15 amino acids. CDR1 SGHRS and CDR2 YFSETQ come from the germline V gene. With 1 base removed from V and 5 bases from J, the gap between germline ends came to 14 bases. The DNA of the CDR3 is TGCGCCAGCAGCTTGTTAGCGGAAGGGGTAGATACGCAGTATTTT. It encodes CASSLLAEGVDTQYF.

This clone was counted once. The rearrangement joins TRBV5-1 to TRBJ1-5; unclear D gene. Trimming shortened V by 1 base and J by 3 bases, and 5 bases separated the two germline ends. This CDR3 comprises 13 residues. Per germline, CDR1 SGHRS and CDR2 YFSETQ. CDR3: CASSLNTNQPQHF. In DNA form, the CDR3 reads TGCGCCAGCAGCTTGAACACCAATCAGCCCCAGCATTTT.

The V and J genes are TRBV14 and TRBJ2-2, with 9 bases identical to TRBD1. Germline V gene lookup returns CDR1 SGHDN and CDR2 FVKESK. The CDR3 covers 17 residues. J was trimmed by 4 bases and V by 6 bases; bases with no gene match: 12. CDR3: CASSSDWDRAATGELFF. As DNA, the CDR3 is TGTGCCAGCAGTTCCGATTGGGACAGGGCGGCCACCGGGGAGCTGTTTTTT.

The V gene is TRBV19, the J gene TRBJ1-3, with D uncertain. This CDR3 is built from 13 residues. Germline V gene data show CDR1 as LNHDA and CDR2 as SQIVND (reference sequence). The germline V and J ends were trimmed by 6 bases and 4 bases, with 10 bases remaining between them. The CDR3 coding sequence is TGTGCCAGTAGAGACAACAGAGGAAACACCATATATTTT. Amino acids: CASRDNRGNTIYF.

This clone was observed a single time. This chain joins TRBV5-4 and TRBJ1-1, with D unresolved. The CDR3 runs 16 residues. From germline, CDR1 is SGHNT and CDR2 YYREEE (reference sequence). Between the trimmed V and J ends, which lost 2 bases and 1 base, there was a span of 15 bases. The CDR3 DNA reads as TGTGCCAGCAGCTTTGGTCTTTTGAGAGGGAACACTGAAGCTTTCTTT. The encoded protein is CASSFGLLRGNTEAFF.

This chain joins TRBV19 and TRBJ2-5; D not certain. Germline values: CDR1 LNHDA, CDR2 SQIVND (reference sequence). This CDR3 region has 13 residues. V was trimmed by 2 bases and J by 3 bases, leaving 7 bases between them. CDR3 residues: CASSIPGEETQYF. The CDR3 bases are TGTGCCAGTAGTATACCGGGTGAAGAGACCCAGTACTTC.

V is TRBV15 and J is TRBJ1-2; a possible D gene is TRBD1 (5 bases). This CDR3 region has 14 residues. Looked up from germline, CDR1 is LNHNV and CDR2 is YYDKDF (reference sequence). Trimming left V 5 bases short and J 4 bases short, with 14 bases between. The CDR3 DNA reads TGTGCCACCAGCCCCCGGGGGGTTCCCTATGGCTACACCTTC. Encoded protein: CATSPRGVPYGYTF.